The 18 T cell receptor beta chains below come from one sample, sequenced in a study of blood T cell repertoires in COVID-19 (dated by TCRdb to 2019 to 2021). The library was obtained by the immunoSEQ multiplex PCR assay. TCRdb carries this immuneACCESS record with in-frame sequences only. Its versions omit some clonotypes, under half of them owing to an unresolved V gene in the studies checked, with the rest unexplained. In this sample the table shows about 29,000 clones, 75% to 90% of which occur a single time. The top ten hold about a sixth of the sample. Material for sequencing was peripheral blood. These receptor sequences come from an elderly man with acute or convalescent COVID-19.

The V call is TRBV5-4, the J call TRBJ1-2, with TRBD1 identical over 7 bases. The germline gives CDR1 SGHNT, CDR2 YYREEE (reference sequence). The CDR3 has 12 amino acids. Trimming at V came to 1 base and at J to 9 bases, leaving 3 bases not matched to a gene. The CDR3 bases are TGTGCCAGCAGCTTGATGGGACAGAGCTACACCTTC. Translating gives CASSLMGQSYTF.

DNA for the CDR3: TGTGCCAGCAGTTTATCGGGACAGGGTAATGAAAAACTGTTTTTT. Amino acid sequence: CASSLSGQGNEKLFF. J is TRBJ1-4 and V is TRBV27; 9 bases are shared with TRBD1. Germline CDR1 MNHEY, CDR2 SMNVEV (reference sequence). This CDR3 comprises 15 residues. V shed 0 bases and J 4 bases; nucleotides not matched to a gene: 0.

The V and J genes are TRBV27 and TRBJ1-2; D might be TRBD1 (6 bases). V lost 2 bases and J lost 4, with 14 bases in between. Per germline, CDR1 MNHEY and CDR2 SMNVEV (reference sequence). The CDR3 consists of 15 residues. CDR3 in amino acids: CASSLTGQTIYGYTF. CDR3 nucleotides: TGTGCCAGCAGTTTAACCGGACAGACAATCTATGGCTACACCTTC.

This rearrangement joins TRBV13 to TRBJ2-1; D remains ambiguous. The CDR3 runs 14 residues. Germline CDR1 and CDR2: PRHDT and FYEKMQ (reference sequence). Trimming removed 10 bases at V and 4 bases at J, with 17 bases between. The CDR3 loop is CATCRIQFYNEQFF. CDR3 nucleotide sequence: TGTGCCACCTGCCGAATACAGTTTTACAATGAGCAGTTCTTC.

The chain uses TRBV6-5 and TRBJ2-1; the D gene is possibly TRBD2 (6 bases). The CDR3 has 14 residues. Germline-derived CDR1 and CDR2 are MNHEY and SVGAGI. V was shortened by 4 bases and J by 2 bases, with 9 bases between the two germline ends. The CDR3 sequence: CASSFASAYNEQFF. DNA for the CDR3: TGTGCCAGCAGTTTTGCTAGCGCCTACAATGAGCAGTTCTTC.

J is TRBJ1-4 and V is TRBV19; D is possibly TRBD1 (5 bases). Trimming removed 3 bases from V and 3 bases from J, with 8 bases in between. Germline V CDR1 and CDR2: LNHDA, SQIVND (reference sequence). The CDR3 sequence is 14 residues long. CDR3 loop: CASSIGQANEKLFF. The CDR3 DNA follows: TGTGCCAGTAGTATTGGACAAGCTAATGAAAAACTGTTTTTT.

The chain has TRBV5-1 and TRBJ1-1, with D possibly matching TRBD1 (5 bases). Germline V CDR1 and CDR2: SGHRS, YFSETQ. The CDR3 loop spans 13 amino acids. The ends were cut back, 0 bases at V and 7 bases at J, with 10 bases in the middle. CDR3 nucleotide sequence: TGCGCCAGCAGCTTGGCAGGGCATGGTGAAGCTTTCTTT. Amino acid sequence: CASSLAGHGEAFF.

This rearrangement joins TRBV5-1 to TRBJ1-2, with 9 bases identical to TRBD1. Germline CDR1 and CDR2: SGHRS and YFSETQ. The ends lost 3 bases at V and 7 bases at J; junction bases unmatched: 7. The CDR3 spans 14 residues. CDR3 in DNA: TGCGCCAGCAGCTGGAGGACAGGGGATAGTGGCTACACCTTC. Protein sequence: CASSWRTGDSGYTF. Full variable domain (rest looked up from reference TRBV5-1 and TRBJ1-2): KAGVTQTPRYLIKTRGQQVTLSCSPISGHRSVSWYQQTPGQGLQFLFEYFSETQRNKGNFPGRFSGRQFSNSRSEMNVSTLELGDSALYLCASSWRTGDSGYTFGSGTRLTVV.

The chain links TRBV7-6 to TRBJ2-1; possible D gene TRBD2, 6 bases. The germline V and J ends were trimmed by 6 bases and 4 bases, with 16 bases remaining between them. The CDR3 totals 15 residues. Germline V CDR1 and CDR2: SGHVS, FNYEAQ. The CDR3 loop is CASRAGTLPYNEQFF. As DNA, the CDR3 is TGTGCCAGCAGGGCGGGGACCCTACCTTACAATGAGCAGTTCTTC. The complete variable domain, with remaining parts taken from reference TRBV7-6 and TRBJ2-1, reads GAGVSQSPRYKVTKRGQDVALRCDPISGHVSLYWYRQALGQGPEFLTYFNYEAQQDKSGLPNDRFSAERPEGSISTLTIQRTEQRDSAMYRCASRAGTLPYNEQFFGPGTRLTVL.

This clone occurred a few times. This chain connects TRBV9 to TRBJ1-1; TRBD1 agrees at 7 bases. Germline V gene lookup returns CDR1 SGDLS and CDR2 YYNGEE. The CDR3 sequence is 13 residues long. With 4 bases clipped from V and 4 bases from J, the junction kept 4 bases outside the gene matches. The CDR3 here is CASSPQGRTEAFF. The CDR3 DNA reads as TGTGCCAGCAGCCCACAGGGGCGCACTGAAGCTTTCTTT.

The gene calls are TRBV4-1 and TRBJ1-5; 8 bases match TRBD1. J gave up 2 bases and V 1 base, and 4 bases lay outside the gene matches. The germline V gene has CDR1 MGHRA and CDR2 YSYEKL. The CDR3 runs 16 residues. CDR3 residues: CASSQGRGQGNQPQHF. The CDR3 region has the DNA TGCGCCAGCAGCCAAGGGAGGGGACAGGGCAATCAGCCCCAGCATTTT.

The genes are TRBV5-1 and TRBJ2-2; D perhaps matches TRBD2 (6 bases). The germline V gene has CDR1 SGHRS and CDR2 YFSETQ. Trimming pared 0 bases from V and 4 bases from J, leaving 10 bases between. The CDR3 consists of 15 residues. CDR3 DNA sequence: TGCGCCAGCAGCTTGGTCGGGGGTAGCACCGGGGAGCTGTTTTTT. It codes for CASSLVGGSTGELFF.

The V call is TRBV3-1 (or the pseudogene TRBV3-2), the J call TRBJ2-3; 10 bases fit TRBD2. Germline lookup yields CDR1 LGHDT and CDR2 YNNKEL (reference sequence). J lost 6 bases, V lost 3 bases, and 3 bases had no gene match. The CDR3 loop spans 14 amino acids. DNA for the CDR3: TGTGCCAGCAGCCAGGGACTAGCGACGGATACGCAGTATTTT. Protein: CASSQGLATDTQYF.

The gene calls are TRBV28 and TRBJ1-4; D call uncertain. V was cut by 5 bases and J by 5 bases, with 12 bases left in between. The CDR3 runs 14 residues. The germline V gene has CDR1 MDHEN and CDR2 SYDVKM. DNA of the CDR3: TGTGCCAGCAGTCCGGGTCTCGGAAATGAAAAACTGTTTTTT. Its translation: CASSPGLGNEKLFF.

The rearrangement joins TRBV10-3 to TRBJ2-2, with 8 positions matching TRBD1. Germline V gene sequence: CDR1 ENHRY, CDR2 SYGVKD. The CDR3 is 14 amino acids. V gave up 6 bases and J gave up 0 bases; unmatched junction bases: 0. The CDR3 DNA is TGTGCCATCAGGGGACAGGCGAACACCGGGGAGCTGTTTTTT. Translation: CAIRGQANTGELFF.

The chain couples TRBV29-1 to TRBJ1-3; D gene ambiguous. From germline, CDR1 is SQVTM and CDR2 ANQGSEA. V lost 7 bases, J lost 2 bases, and 18 bases lay in between. The CDR3 has 15 amino acids. The CDR3 loop reads CSASGLGRTGNTIYF. CDR3 sequence (DNA): TGCAGCGCATCGGGCCTCGGGAGGACTGGAAACACCATATATTTT.

This CDR3 is CASSLPQRPDTQYF. The CDR3 nucleotides read TGTGCCAGCAGCCTGCCCCAGAGGCCAGATACGCAGTATTTT. This chain connects TRBV5-4 to TRBJ2-3; D is unclear. The CDR3 covers 14 residues. Germline CDR1 reads SGHNT; CDR2 reads YYREEE (reference sequence). V shed 4 bases and J shed 4 bases, with 13 bases lying between them.

This chain links TRBV7-9 with TRBJ2-2; 8 positions agree with TRBD1. The V gene's germline CDR1 is SEHNR and CDR2 FQNEAQ (reference sequence). This CDR3 is built from 15 residues. V lost 8 bases to trimming and J lost 6 bases; unmatched junction nucleotides: 11. Here the CDR3 reads CASVLMDRVAGELFF. The CDR3 DNA sequence: TGTGCCAGCGTACTCATGGACAGGGTGGCCGGGGAGCTGTTTTTT.